These 8 T cell receptor beta chains originate from one sample sequenced in a study of cytomegalovirus exposure and HLA in healthy donors. Vbeta (60) and Jbeta (13) primers were used in the PCR. Some clones are missing from TCRdb's copy, which holds only in-frame ones; the method was immunoSEQ multiplex PCR. The sample has more than 110,000 clones; approximately 80% are singletons. The sequenced sample was PBMCs. The receptors stem from a male donor in good health and CMV-seropositive.

This clone was picked up a small number of times. This chain links TRBV12-5 with TRBJ2-5; 9 bases line up with TRBD2. Germline CDR1 reads LGHNT; CDR2 reads FRNRAP. This CDR3 region has 16 residues. The J segment lost 8 bases and the V segment lost 3 bases, leaving 13 bases of the junction unmatched. In DNA, the CDR3 is TGTGCTAGTGGTTTCCAAGAGTTAGCGGGGGTAACCACCCAGTACTTC. Its translation: CASGFQELAGVTTQYF.

In the case of this clone: This sample also contains other DNA sequences that code for the same CDR3. V is TRBV27 and J is TRBJ2-3; D uncertain. In germline, CDR1 is MNHEY, CDR2 SMNVEV (reference sequence). The germline V and J ends were trimmed by 6 bases and 4 bases, with 11 bases remaining between them. The CDR3 runs to 13 residues. In DNA, the CDR3 is TGTGCCAGCAGCCTTCAAGGAGCAGATACGCAGTATTTT. This sequence encodes CASSLQGADTQYF.

The V call is TRBV10-1, the J call TRBJ2-1, with a tentative D call TRBD2 (7 bases). Germline V CDR1 and CDR2: WNHNN, SYGVQD (reference sequence). Trimming took 0 bases from V and 8 from J, leaving 14 bases between them. CDR3 length: 15 residues. This CDR3 is CASSESEGGPYEQFF. In nucleotides, the CDR3 is TGCGCCAGCAGTGAGTCAGAGGGGGGGCCCTATGAGCAGTTCTTC.

The chain couples TRBV2 to TRBJ1-3; TRBD1 might be the D (5 bases). Germline values: CDR1 SNHLY, CDR2 FYNNEI. The CDR3 has 14 amino acids. Trimming stripped 4 bases from V and 1 base from J, with 8 bases between. Written as DNA, the CDR3 is TGTGCCAGCAGTGTAGACAGATCTGGAAACACCATATATTTT. Translating gives CASSVDRSGNTIYF. The full variable domain, in which reference TRBV2 and TRBJ1-3 provide the parts outside the CDR3, is EPEVTQTPSHQVTQMGQEVILRCVPISNHLYFYWYRQILGQKVEFLVSFYNNEISEKSEIFDDQFSVERPDGSNFTLKIRSTKLEDSAMYFCASSVDRSGNTIYFGEGSWLTVV.

This clone was seen a single time. V is TRBV6-4 and J is TRBJ2-7; 7 bases are a match to TRBD1. Trimming removed 6 bases from V and 6 bases from J; junction bases left unmatched: 8. Germline V lookup: CDR1 MRHNA, CDR2 SNTAGT. There are 13 residues in the CDR3. As DNA, the CDR3 is TGTGCCAGCAGCAAAGTGACAGGGTTCGAGCAGTACTTC. Translated: CASSKVTGFEQYF.

J is TRBJ1-2 and V is TRBV18; 10 positions agree with TRBD1. The CDR3 covers 14 residues. Germline V gene sequence: CDR1 KGHSH, CDR2 LQKENI. With 4 bases clipped from V and 8 bases from J, the junction kept 7 bases outside the gene matches. The CDR3, as DNA: TGTGCCAGCTCACAATCCGGGACAGGGGTCGGCTACACCTTC. It specifies CASSQSGTGVGYTF.

V is TRBV7-9 and J is TRBJ2-5; tentative D call: TRBD1 (7 bases). The V gene's germline CDR1 is SEHNR and CDR2 FQNEAQ (reference sequence). CDR3 size: 17 residues. Trimming took 5 bases from V and 1 from J, leaving 20 bases between them. CDR3 in DNA: TGTGCCAGCAGCCCCCCCCAGGGGGGCAGCCTCCAAGAGACCCAGTACTTC. It yields the protein CASSPPQGGSLQETQYF. Based on the CDR3 plus reference TRBV7-9 and TRBJ2-5, the full variable domain is DTGVSQNPRHKITKRGQNVTFRCDPISEHNRLYWYRQTLGQGPEFLTYFQNEAQLEKSRLLSDRFSAERPKGSFSTLEIQRTEQGDSAMYLCASSPPQGGSLQETQYFGPGTRLLVL.

DNA for the CDR3: TGCGCCAGCAGCCAACAACAGGGGGCTCGCGAGCAGTACTTC. The encoded protein is CASSQQQGAREQYF. The chain carries TRBV4-3 and TRBJ2-7, with 9 bases identical to TRBD1. CDR1 is LGHNA and CDR2 is YSLEER in the germline V gene. J gave up 6 bases and V 2 bases, and 5 bases lay outside the gene matches. This CDR3 comprises 14 residues.